The present TCR beta chain was sequenced within a study of cytomegalovirus exposure and HLA in healthy donors. PCR employed 60 Vbeta and 13 Jbeta primers. Using immunoSEQ multiplex PCR, the repertoire was profiled, and TCRdb retains in-frame clones only, with some absent. This sample has about 160,000 clones, with 78% found just once. This CDR3 contains 13 residues. CDR1 is MRHNA and CDR2 is SNTAGT in the germline V gene. The V and J ends lost 0 bases and 5 bases respectively, with 7 bases between them. Sequenced input: PBMCs. This sequence joins TRBV6-4 and TRBJ1-2; D not certain. This TCR derives from a woman aged 40 to 49 in good health and CMV-seropositive. This CDR3 is CASSDSRGYGYTF. The CDR3 DNA follows: TGTGCCAGCAGTGACTCTCGCGGATATGGCTACACCTTC.